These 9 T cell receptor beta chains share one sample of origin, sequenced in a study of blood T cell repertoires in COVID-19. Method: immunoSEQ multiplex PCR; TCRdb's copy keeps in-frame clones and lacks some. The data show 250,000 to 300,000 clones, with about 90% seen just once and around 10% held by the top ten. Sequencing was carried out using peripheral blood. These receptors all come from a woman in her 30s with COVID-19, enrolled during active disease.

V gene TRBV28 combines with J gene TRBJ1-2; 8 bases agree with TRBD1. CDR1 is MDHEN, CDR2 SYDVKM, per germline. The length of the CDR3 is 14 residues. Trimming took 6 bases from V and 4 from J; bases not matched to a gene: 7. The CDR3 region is CASSPTGDGYGYTF. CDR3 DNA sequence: TGTGCCAGCAGCCCGACAGGGGATGGCTATGGCTACACCTTC.

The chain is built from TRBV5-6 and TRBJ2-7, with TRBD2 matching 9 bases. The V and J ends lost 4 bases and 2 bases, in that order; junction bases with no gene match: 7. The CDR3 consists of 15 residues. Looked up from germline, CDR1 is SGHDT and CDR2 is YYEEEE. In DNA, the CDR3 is TGTGCCAGCAGCCCCCCGCTAGCGGGGCCCTACGAGCAGTACTTC. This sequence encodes CASSPPLAGPYEQYF.

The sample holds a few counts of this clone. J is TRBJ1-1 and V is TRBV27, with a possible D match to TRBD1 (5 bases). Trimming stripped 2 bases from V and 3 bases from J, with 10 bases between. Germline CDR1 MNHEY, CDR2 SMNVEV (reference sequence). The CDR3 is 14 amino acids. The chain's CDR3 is CASSLIGVDTEAFF. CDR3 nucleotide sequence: TGTGCCAGCAGTTTAATAGGGGTCGACACTGAAGCTTTCTTT.

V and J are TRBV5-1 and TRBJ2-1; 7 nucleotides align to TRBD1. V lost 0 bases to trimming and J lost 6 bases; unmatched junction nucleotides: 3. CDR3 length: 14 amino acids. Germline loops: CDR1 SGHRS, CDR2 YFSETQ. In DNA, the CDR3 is TGCGCCAGCAGCTTGGTAGGGACAGTCAATGAGCAGTTCTTC. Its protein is CASSLVGTVNEQFF.

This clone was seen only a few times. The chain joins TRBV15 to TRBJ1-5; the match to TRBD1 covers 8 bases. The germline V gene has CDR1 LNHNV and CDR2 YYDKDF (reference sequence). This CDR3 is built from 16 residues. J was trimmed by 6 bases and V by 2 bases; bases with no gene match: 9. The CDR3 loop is CATSRQTGGAGQPQHF. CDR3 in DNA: TGTGCCACCAGCAGACAAACAGGGGGAGCGGGTCAGCCCCAGCATTTT.

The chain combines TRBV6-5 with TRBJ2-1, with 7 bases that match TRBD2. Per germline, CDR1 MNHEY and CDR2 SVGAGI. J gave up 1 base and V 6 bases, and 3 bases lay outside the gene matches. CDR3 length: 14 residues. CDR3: CASSPGGSYNEQFF. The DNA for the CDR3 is TGTGCCAGCAGCCCCGGGGGGTCCTACAATGAGCAGTTCTTC.

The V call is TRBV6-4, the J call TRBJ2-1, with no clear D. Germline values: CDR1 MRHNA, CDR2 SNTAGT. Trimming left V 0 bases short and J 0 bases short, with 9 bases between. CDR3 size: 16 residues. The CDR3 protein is CASSDSAVGSYNEQFF. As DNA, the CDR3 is TGTGCCAGCAGTGACTCGGCGGTTGGCTCCTACAATGAGCAGTTCTTC.

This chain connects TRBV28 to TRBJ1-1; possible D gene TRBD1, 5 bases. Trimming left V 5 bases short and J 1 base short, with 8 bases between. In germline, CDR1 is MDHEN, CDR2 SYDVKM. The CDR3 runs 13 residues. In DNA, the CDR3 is TGTGCCAGCAGTATCGGGGGGAACACTGAAGCTTTCTTT. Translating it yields CASSIGGNTEAFF.

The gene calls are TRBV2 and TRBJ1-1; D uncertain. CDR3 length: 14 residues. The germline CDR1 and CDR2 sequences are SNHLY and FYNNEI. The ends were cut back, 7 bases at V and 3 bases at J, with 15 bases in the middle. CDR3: CASTPVAVYTEAFF. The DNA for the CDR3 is TGTGCCAGCACCCCAGTTGCCGTGTACACTGAAGCTTTCTTT.